A selection of T cell receptor beta chains follows, all from one sample in a study of T cell responses to AZD1222 COVID-19 vaccine. TCRdb's table, derived via immunoSEQ multiplex PCR, lists solely in-frame clones and lacks some. This sample has some 170,000 clones, with approximately 87% found just once. The input for sequencing was peripheral blood, taken 28 days after the second AZD1222 dose. The source of these receptors is an adult who received the AZD1222 COVID-19 vaccine. CDR3s leave out the opening cysteine and the closing phenylalanine or tryptophan.

TRBJ2-2	TRBV7-2	ASGGALLTGELF
TRBJ1-2	TRBV5-6	ASSSGAPYGYT
TRBJ1-1	TRBV12-5	ASGTAPNTEAF
TRBJ1-2	TRBV19	ASSIWREARYGYT
TRBJ2-2	TRBV4-1	ASSQKIVGGSTNTGELF
TRBJ1-1	TRBV2	ASRIGMNTEAF
TRBJ2-3	TRBV7-2	ASSLGVGTSTDTQY
TRBJ2-2	TRBV5-4	ASSLGLRGTSTGELF
TRBJ1-6	TRBV29-1	SATDTNNSPLH
TRBJ2-7	TRBV10-3	ATRHLGLTYEQY
TRBJ2-3	TRBV5-1	ASSLEAADTQY
TRBJ1-2	TRBV10-1	ASSESGDGYT
TRBJ2-2	TRBV27	ASSLAGAGELF
TRBJ1-1	TRBV11-2	ASSLGPNRGGMNTEAF
TRBJ2-1	TRBV7-2	ASSLKTGSSYNEQF
TRBJ2-7	TRBV2	ASSDRGSAYEQY
TRBJ2-6	TRBV9	ASSPSGGVSGANVLT